These 28 T cell receptor beta chains were all obtained from the same sample, sequenced in a study of blood T cell repertoires in COVID-19. Here immunoSEQ multiplex PCR was the method, and the copy in TCRdb shows in-frame clones only, minus some. The sample consists of approximately 190,000 clones, more than 75% of them appearing once. Material: peripheral blood. These receptor sequences come from a woman aged 55-69 years with COVID-19, enrolled during active disease.

This sequence joins TRBV29-1 and TRBJ1-1, with 8 bases fitting TRBD1. V trimming: 4 bases; J trimming: 4 bases; junction bases outside the gene matches: 5. This CDR3 has 13 amino acids. Germline V lookup: CDR1 SQVTM, CDR2 ANQGSEA. The chain's CDR3 is CSVGITGGTEAFF. CDR3 nucleotide sequence: TGCAGCGTTGGGATTACAGGGGGCACTGAAGCTTTCTTT.

Turning to this clone: One end of the junction does not line up with germline, which may come from a read error. The chain links TRBV12-3 or TRBV12-4 to TRBJ2-5, with D possibly being TRBD2 (6 bases). The CDR3 has 12 amino acids. The CDR3 protein is CASTQGLLIRHF. For the CDR3, the DNA is TGTGCCAGCACCCAGGGACTCCTCATCAGACACTTC.

Written as DNA, the CDR3 is TGTGCCAGCAGCTTACGGCCTAGCGGGAGGGCCACCGGGGAGCTGTTTTTT. Translation gives CASSLRPSGRATGELFF. This chain uses TRBV7-3 with TRBJ2-2; TRBD2 aligns across 12 bases. CDR3 length: 17 amino acids. Germline V gene data show CDR1 as SGHTA and CDR2 as FQGTGA. The J segment lost 4 bases and the V segment lost 2 bases, leaving 5 bases of the junction unmatched.

Only a few counts were recorded for this clone. The V gene is TRBV5-1, the J gene TRBJ1-1; 8 nucleotides line up with TRBD1. From germline, CDR1 is SGHRS and CDR2 YFSETQ. CDR3 length: 13 amino acids. V shed 0 bases, J shed 11 bases, and the junction held 6 bases outside the gene matches. The CDR3 DNA sequence: TGCGCCAGCAGCTTGGCGGGGGGACAGGAGGCTTTCTTT. It encodes CASSLAGGQEAFF.

The chain joins TRBV5-1 to TRBJ2-3, with 13 bases that match TRBD2. Trimming cost V 3 bases and J 4 bases; bases outside gene matches: 2. The CDR3 contains 15 residues. Germline CDR1 SGHRS, CDR2 YFSETQ. CDR3 bases: TGCGCCAGCAGCTCCGGACTAGCGGGAGCAGATACGCAGTATTTT. As protein: CASSSGLAGADTQYF.

The J gene is TRBJ1-4, the V gene TRBV3-1 (or the pseudogene TRBV3-2); D may be TRBD1 (6 bases). Germline V gene data show CDR1 as LGHDT and CDR2 as YNNKEL (reference sequence). CDR3 length: 17 residues. Trimming shortened V by 2 bases and J by 6 bases, and 19 bases separated the two germline ends. The CDR3 loop reads CASSQNGGGLGYEKLFF. The CDR3 nucleotides are TGTGCCAGCAGCCAAAATGGGGGGGGGCTGGGATATGAAAAACTGTTTTTT.

J is TRBJ2-1 and V is TRBV7-3; 13 nucleotides align to TRBD2. Germline values: CDR1 SGHTA, CDR2 FQGTGA. Trimming took 5 bases from V and 8 from J; bases not matched to a gene: 9. The CDR3 spans 16 residues. The CDR3, as DNA: TGTGCCAGCAGCCCGCGACTAGCGGGAGGTAATGATGAGCAGTTCTTC. It is translated as CASSPRLAGGNDEQFF.

As DNA, the CDR3 is TGTGCCGTCTCCGGGGGTACCGGAAACACCATATATTTT. Its protein product is CAVSGGTGNTIYF. V is TRBV10-3 and J is TRBJ1-3; a possible D gene is TRBD1 (5 bases). The CDR3 totals 13 residues. In germline, CDR1 is ENHRY, CDR2 SYGVKD. V shed 11 bases and J shed 4 bases, with 15 bases lying between them.

This chain links TRBV5-1 with TRBJ2-6; 9 positions match TRBD1. In germline, CDR1 is SGHRS, CDR2 YFSETQ. The CDR3 has 18 amino acids. V lost 0 bases, J lost 3 bases, and 7 bases stayed unmatched. CDR3: CASSLARQGVNGANVLTF. In DNA, the CDR3 is TGCGCCAGCAGCTTGGCCCGACAGGGGGTTAATGGGGCCAACGTCCTGACTTTC.

V and J are TRBV7-3 and TRBJ2-1; D is possibly TRBD1 (6 bases). There are 15 residues in the CDR3. Trimming stripped 5 bases from V and 0 bases from J, with 11 bases between. Germline values: CDR1 SGHTA, CDR2 FQGTGA. The CDR3: CASSQGQNSYNEQFF. DNA for the CDR3: TGTGCCAGCAGCCAAGGACAGAACTCCTACAATGAGCAGTTCTTC.

J is TRBJ1-5 and V is TRBV18, with 9 bases aligning to TRBD1. The J segment lost 9 bases and the V segment lost 4 bases, leaving 4 bases of the junction unmatched. CDR3 length equals 13 residues. CDR1 and CDR2 (germline): KGHSH, LQKENI. The CDR3 loop is CASSQDRGWPQHF. In DNA form, the CDR3 reads TGTGCCAGCTCACAGGACAGGGGTTGGCCCCAGCATTTT.

Comments on this clone: Other DNA sequences in the sample encode the same CDR3. This chain connects TRBV6-4 to TRBJ2-3; 9 nucleotides align to TRBD2. Trimming cost V 0 bases and J 6 bases; bases outside gene matches: 4. The germline V gene has CDR1 MRHNA and CDR2 SNTAGT. The CDR3 covers 15 residues. CDR3 DNA sequence: TGTGCCAGCAGTGACTCCGGCGGGGGGGCCGATACGCAGTATTTT. Its protein is CASSDSGGGADTQYF.

The rearrangement uses TRBV2 and TRBJ1-1, with D perhaps matching TRBD1 (5 bases). CDR3 size: 16 residues. Germline V gene lookup returns CDR1 SNHLY and CDR2 FYNNEI. Trimming took off 7 bases at V and 0 bases at J, with 18 bases between the two ends. The CDR3 reads CASKRTFGGVNTEAFF. DNA of the CDR3: TGTGCCAGCAAACGGACCTTCGGAGGGGTGAACACTGAAGCTTTCTTT.

The chain recombines TRBV5-6 with TRBJ2-1, with 8 bases that match TRBD2. The CDR3 is 19 residues long. Looked up from germline, CDR1 is SGHDT and CDR2 is YYEEEE. V gave up 2 bases and J gave up 7 bases; unmatched junction bases: 20. CDR3 sequence reads: CASSLVGSGKSQRVNEQFF. CDR3 coding DNA: TGTGCCAGCAGCTTAGTAGGTAGCGGGAAGAGCCAAAGGGTGAATGAGCAGTTCTTC.

The chain uses TRBV10-2 and TRBJ1-4; 7 bases are a match to TRBD1. With V trimmed by 3 bases and J by 3 bases, 10 bases remained unmatched. The CDR3 is made up of 17 amino acids. CDR1 WSHSY and CDR2 SAAADI come from the germline V gene. As DNA, the CDR3 is TGCGCCAGCAGTGACTTGCTTCCGGGACAGTCTAATGAAAAACTGTTTTTT. Its translation: CASSDLLPGQSNEKLFF.

V is TRBV7-8 and J is TRBJ2-3, with D possibly matching TRBD2 (6 bases). Trimming shortened V by 0 bases and J by 2 bases, and 9 bases separated the two germline ends. CDR1 is SGHVS, CDR2 FQNEAQ, per germline. The CDR3 is 15 residues long. For the CDR3, the DNA is TGTGCCAGCAGCTTAGCGGGCGGGGTCACAGATACGCAGTATTTT. Translation: CASSLAGGVTDTQYF.

The V call is TRBV29-1, the J call TRBJ1-1; D is unclear. The CDR3 has 13 amino acids. Germline values: CDR1 SQVTM, CDR2 ANQGSEA. The germline V and J ends were trimmed by 1 base and 1 base, with 7 bases remaining between them. This CDR3 reads CSVEGAENTEAFF. The CDR3 DNA reads TGCAGCGTTGAAGGGGCAGAGAACACTGAAGCTTTCTTT.

The chain links TRBV3-1 (or the pseudogene TRBV3-2) to TRBJ2-2; 8 nucleotides agree with TRBD2. This CDR3 region has 15 residues. The germline V gene encodes CDR1 LGHDT and CDR2 YNNKEL (reference sequence). Trimming cost V 5 bases and J 1 base; bases outside gene matches: 3. The CDR3 sequence: CASSFRGGNTGELFF. In DNA, the CDR3 is TGTGCCAGCAGCTTCCGGGGGGGGAACACCGGGGAGCTGTTTTTT.

The V and J genes are TRBV6-1 and TRBJ2-1; TRBD2 agrees at 9 bases. V was clipped by 2 bases and J by 6 bases; unmatched bases: 11. Germline CDR1 and CDR2: MNHNS and SASEGT. There are 17 residues in the CDR3. CDR3 nucleotide sequence: TGTGCCAGCAGTGAACTAATAGCGGGAGCCGACGGCAATGAGCAGTTCTTC. Translated, it gives CASSELIAGADGNEQFF.

The chain has TRBV15 and TRBJ2-3; possible D gene TRBD1, 5 bases. V was cut by 3 bases and J by 0 bases, with 10 bases left in between. Germline values: CDR1 LNHNV, CDR2 YYDKDF (reference sequence). The CDR3 covers 15 residues. The CDR3 coding sequence is TGTGCCACCAGCAGTAGAAGGGGTAGCACAGATACGCAGTATTTT. Residues: CATSSRRGSTDTQYF.

V and J are TRBV7-3 and TRBJ2-1; 10 bases agree with TRBD1. Germline CDR1 SGHTA, CDR2 FQGTGA. V gave up 7 bases and J gave up 2 bases; unmatched junction bases: 17. The CDR3 loop spans 19 amino acids. Written as DNA, the CDR3 is TGTGCCAGCACCCGGTGGGGACAGGGGCCCCTCGCTCCCTACAATGAGCAGTTCTTC. Protein product: CASTRWGQGPLAPYNEQFF.

V usage is TRBV10-2 and J usage is TRBJ1-4, with 12 bases that match TRBD1. Germline loops: CDR1 WSHSY, CDR2 SAAADI. V trimming: 11 bases; J trimming: 7 bases; junction bases outside the gene matches: 14. CDR3 length: 16 amino acids. CDR3 sequence: CAPARGQGAFSEKLFF. The CDR3, as DNA: TGCGCCCCAGCGCGGGGACAGGGGGCGTTCAGTGAAAAACTGTTTTTT.

V and J are TRBV6-1 and TRBJ1-1; no clear D. The germline CDR1 and CDR2 sequences are MNHNS and SASEGT. The CDR3 spans 15 residues. The germline V and J ends were trimmed by 2 bases and 1 base, with 11 bases remaining between them. CDR3 in amino acids: CASSETWGANTEAFF. DNA for the CDR3: TGTGCCAGCAGTGAAACCTGGGGAGCGAACACTGAAGCTTTCTTT.

V is TRBV19 and J is TRBJ2-5; 8 positions agree with TRBD1. The CDR3 totals 14 residues. V lost 7 bases, J lost 2 bases, and 6 bases stayed unmatched. Germline values: CDR1 LNHDA, CDR2 SQIVND (reference sequence). CDR3 region: CASKQTGAQETQYF. In DNA form, the CDR3 reads TGTGCCAGTAAACAGACAGGGGCTCAAGAGACCCAGTACTTC.

The gene calls are TRBV5-1 and TRBJ1-4; D not certain. The ends were cut back, 5 bases at V and 8 bases at J, with 13 bases in the middle. This CDR3 has 13 residues. CDR1 and CDR2 from the germline V gene are SGHRS and YFSETQ. The CDR3: CASRRGGGEKLFF. Here the CDR3 DNA reads TGCGCCAGCAGAAGAGGAGGAGGAGAAAAACTGTTTTTT. Using reference TRBV5-1 and TRBJ1-4 for the parts outside the CDR3, the full variable domain is KAGVTQTPRYLIKTRGQQVTLSCSPISGHRSVSWYQQTPGQGLQFLFEYFSETQRNKGNFPGRFSGRQFSNSRSEMNVSTLELGDSALYLCASRRGGGEKLFFGSGTQLSVL.

The chain combines TRBV30 with TRBJ1-5; 9 bases are shared with TRBD1. J lost 5 bases, V lost 4 bases, and 3 bases had no gene match. This CDR3 region has 13 residues. In germline, CDR1 is GTSNPN, CDR2 SVGIG (reference sequence). CDR3 DNA: TGTGCCTGGAACGACAGGGGGGATCAGCCCCAGCATTTT. Protein: CAWNDRGDQPQHF.

The gene calls are TRBV24-1 and TRBJ2-2, with TRBD1 matching over 8 bases. The junction had 13 bases not matched to a gene; V was cut back by 3 bases and J by 2 bases. Germline V lookup: CDR1 KGHDR, CDR2 SFDVKD. The length of the CDR3 is 19 residues. The CDR3 bases are TGTGCCACCAGTGATGGTTGGGCCGACAGGGGACATAACACCGGGGAGCTGTTTTTT. Its translation is CATSDGWADRGHNTGELFF.

The CDR3 sequence is CASSLGGLAGTDTQYF. CDR3 coding DNA: TGTGCCAGCAGCTTAGGGGGACTAGCGGGAACAGATACGCAGTATTTT. This chain joins TRBV11-1 and TRBJ2-3; 13 nucleotides align to TRBD2. CDR1 SGHAT and CDR2 FQDESV come from the germline V gene (reference sequence). This CDR3 spans 16 amino acids. The trim removed 1 base at V and 3 bases at J, leaving 1 base unmatched. The whole variable domain, remainder taken from reference TRBV11-1 and TRBJ2-3, is EAEVAQSPRYKITEKSQAVAFWCDPISGHATLYWYRQILGQGPELLVQFQDESVVDDSQLPKDRFSAERLKGVDSTLKIQPAELGDSAMYLCASSLGGLAGTDTQYFGPGTRLTVL.